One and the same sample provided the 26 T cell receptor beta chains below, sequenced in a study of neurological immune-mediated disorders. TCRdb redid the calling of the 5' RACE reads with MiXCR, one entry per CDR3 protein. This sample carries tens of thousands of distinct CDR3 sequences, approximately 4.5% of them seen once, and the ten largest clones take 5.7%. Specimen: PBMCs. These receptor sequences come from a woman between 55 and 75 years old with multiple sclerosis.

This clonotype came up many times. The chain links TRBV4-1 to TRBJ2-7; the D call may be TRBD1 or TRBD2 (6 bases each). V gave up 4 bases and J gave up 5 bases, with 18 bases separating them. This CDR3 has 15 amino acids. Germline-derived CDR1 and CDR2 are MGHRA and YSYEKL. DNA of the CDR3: TGCGCCAGCAGCCCACTGCGAAGGGGGGACGACGAGCAGTACTTC. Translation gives CASSPLRRGDDEQYF.

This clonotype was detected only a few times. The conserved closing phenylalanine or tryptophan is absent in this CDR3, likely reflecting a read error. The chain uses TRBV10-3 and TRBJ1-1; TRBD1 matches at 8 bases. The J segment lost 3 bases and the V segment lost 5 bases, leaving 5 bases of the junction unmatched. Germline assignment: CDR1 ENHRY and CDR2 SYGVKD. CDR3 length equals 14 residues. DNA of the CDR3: TGTGCCATCAGTTTAGGACAGGGTGACACTGAAGCTTTCAAT. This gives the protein CAISLGQGDTEAFN.

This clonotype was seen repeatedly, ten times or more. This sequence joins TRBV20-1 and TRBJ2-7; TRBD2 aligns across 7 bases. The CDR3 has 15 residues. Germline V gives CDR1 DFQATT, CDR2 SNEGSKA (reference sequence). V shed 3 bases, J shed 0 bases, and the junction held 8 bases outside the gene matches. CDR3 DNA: TGCAGTGCTAGCAACGGACTAGAAAGCTCCTACGAGCAGTACTTC. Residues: CSASNGLESSYEQYF.

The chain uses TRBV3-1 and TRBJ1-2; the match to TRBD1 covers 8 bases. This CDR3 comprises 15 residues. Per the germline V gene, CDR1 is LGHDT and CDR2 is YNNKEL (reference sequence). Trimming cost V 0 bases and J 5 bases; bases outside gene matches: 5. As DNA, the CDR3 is TGTGCCAGCAGCCAAGACGGACAGGGATGGTATGGCTACACCTTC. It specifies CASSQDGQGWYGYTF.

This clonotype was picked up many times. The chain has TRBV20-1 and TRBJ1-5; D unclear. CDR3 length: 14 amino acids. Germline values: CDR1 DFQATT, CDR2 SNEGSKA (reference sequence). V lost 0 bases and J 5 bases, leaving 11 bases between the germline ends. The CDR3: CSARDEFTHQPQHF. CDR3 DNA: TGCAGTGCTAGAGATGAATTCACCCATCAGCCCCAGCATTTT.

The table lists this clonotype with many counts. CDR3 bases: TGTGCCAGCAGCTTAGCAGGACAGTCCTACAATGAGCAGTTCTTC. Its translation: CASSLAGQSYNEQFF. The V call is TRBV7-2, the J call TRBJ2-1, with D tentatively TRBD1 (6 bases). This CDR3 region has 15 residues. The V and J ends lost 0 bases and 1 base respectively, with 7 bases between them. Germline-derived CDR1 and CDR2 are SGHTA and FQGNSA.

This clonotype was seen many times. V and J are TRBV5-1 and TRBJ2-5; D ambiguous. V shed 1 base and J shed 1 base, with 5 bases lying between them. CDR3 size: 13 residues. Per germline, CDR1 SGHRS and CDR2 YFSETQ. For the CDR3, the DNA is TGCGCCAGCAGCTTGAGGATCCAAGAGACCCAGTACTTC. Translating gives CASSLRIQETQYF.

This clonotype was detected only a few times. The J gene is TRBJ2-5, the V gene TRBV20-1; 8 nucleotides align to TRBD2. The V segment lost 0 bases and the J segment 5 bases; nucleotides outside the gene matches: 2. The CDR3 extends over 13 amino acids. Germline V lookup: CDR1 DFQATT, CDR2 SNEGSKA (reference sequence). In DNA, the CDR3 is TGCAGTGCTAGAGATACGGGGGGGGAGACCCAGTACTTC. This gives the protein CSARDTGGETQYF.

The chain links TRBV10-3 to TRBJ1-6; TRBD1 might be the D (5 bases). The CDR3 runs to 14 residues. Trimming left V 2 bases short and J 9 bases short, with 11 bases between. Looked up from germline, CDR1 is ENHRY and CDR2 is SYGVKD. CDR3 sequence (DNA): TGTGCCATCAGTGAGACTACAGGCATTTCACCCCTCCACTTT. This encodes CAISETTGISPLHF.

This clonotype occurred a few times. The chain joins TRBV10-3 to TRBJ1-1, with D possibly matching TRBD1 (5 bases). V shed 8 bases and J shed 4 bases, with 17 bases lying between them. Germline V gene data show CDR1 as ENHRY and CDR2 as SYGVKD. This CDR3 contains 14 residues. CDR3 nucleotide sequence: TGTGCCATCGGGGGGGAGGTGGACATCACTGAAGCTTTCTTT. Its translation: CAIGGEVDITEAFF.

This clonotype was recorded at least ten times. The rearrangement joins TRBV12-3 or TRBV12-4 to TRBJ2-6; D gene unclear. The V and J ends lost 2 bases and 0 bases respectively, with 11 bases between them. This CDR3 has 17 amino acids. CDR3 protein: CASSLKTEHSGANVLTF. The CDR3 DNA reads TGTGCCAGCAGTTTAAAGACGGAACACTCTGGGGCCAACGTCCTGACTTTC.

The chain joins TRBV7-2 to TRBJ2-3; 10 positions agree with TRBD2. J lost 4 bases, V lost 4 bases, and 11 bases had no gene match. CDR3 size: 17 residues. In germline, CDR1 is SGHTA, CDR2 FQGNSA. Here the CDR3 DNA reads TGTGCCAGCAGCTCCCCGCGCCTAGCGGGAGAGGCAGATACGCAGTATTTT. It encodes CASSSPRLAGEADTQYF.

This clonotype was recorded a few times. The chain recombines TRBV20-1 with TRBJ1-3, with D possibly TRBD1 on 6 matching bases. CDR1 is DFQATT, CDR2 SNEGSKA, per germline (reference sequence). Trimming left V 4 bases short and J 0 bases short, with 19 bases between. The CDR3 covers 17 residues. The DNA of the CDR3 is TGCAGTGCTACGTCTCCATCAGGGGTCCCCTCTGGAAACACCATATATTTT. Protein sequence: CSATSPSGVPSGNTIYF.

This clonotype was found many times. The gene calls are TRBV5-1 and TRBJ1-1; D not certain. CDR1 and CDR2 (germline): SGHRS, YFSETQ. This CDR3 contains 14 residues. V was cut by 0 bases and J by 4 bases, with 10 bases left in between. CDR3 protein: CASSLDAWGTEAFF. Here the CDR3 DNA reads TGCGCCAGCAGCTTGGATGCCTGGGGCACTGAAGCTTTCTTT.

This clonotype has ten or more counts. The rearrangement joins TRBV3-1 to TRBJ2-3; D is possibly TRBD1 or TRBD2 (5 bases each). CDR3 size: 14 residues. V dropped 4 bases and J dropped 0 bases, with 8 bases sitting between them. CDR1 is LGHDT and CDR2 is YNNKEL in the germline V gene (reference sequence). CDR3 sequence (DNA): TGTGCCAGCAGCCGGGGACCTAGCACAGATACGCAGTATTTT. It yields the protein CASSRGPSTDTQYF.

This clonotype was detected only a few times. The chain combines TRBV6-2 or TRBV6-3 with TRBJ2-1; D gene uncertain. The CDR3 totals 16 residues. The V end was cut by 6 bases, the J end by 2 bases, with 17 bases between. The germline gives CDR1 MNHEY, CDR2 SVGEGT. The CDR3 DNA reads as TGTGCCAGCAGCCCTAACTCCGGAGACCCCTACAATGAGCAGTTCTTC. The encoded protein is CASSPNSGDPYNEQFF.

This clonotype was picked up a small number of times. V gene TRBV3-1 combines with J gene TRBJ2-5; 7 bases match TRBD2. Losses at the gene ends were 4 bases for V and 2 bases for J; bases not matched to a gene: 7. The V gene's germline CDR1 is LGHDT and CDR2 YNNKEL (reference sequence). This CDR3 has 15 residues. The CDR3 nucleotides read TGTGCCAGCAGCCTTGGTAGCGGGCAGCAAGAGACCCAGTACTTC. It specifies CASSLGSGQQETQYF.

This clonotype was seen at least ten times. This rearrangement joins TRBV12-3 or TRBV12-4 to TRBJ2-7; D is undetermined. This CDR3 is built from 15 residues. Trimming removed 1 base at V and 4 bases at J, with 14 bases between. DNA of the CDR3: TGTGCCAGCAGTTTAGGTCCCCTCCAACTATACGAGCAGTACGTC. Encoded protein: CASSLGPLQLYEQYV.

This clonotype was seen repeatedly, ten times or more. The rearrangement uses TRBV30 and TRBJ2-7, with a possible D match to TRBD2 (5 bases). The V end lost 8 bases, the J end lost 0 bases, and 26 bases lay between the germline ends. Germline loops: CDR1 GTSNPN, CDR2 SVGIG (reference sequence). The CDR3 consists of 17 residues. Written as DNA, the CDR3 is TGTGCCGGTGCGAAGCGGATTCTGCCTTGGAGCTCCTACGAGCAGTACTTC. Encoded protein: CAGAKRILPWSSYEQYF.

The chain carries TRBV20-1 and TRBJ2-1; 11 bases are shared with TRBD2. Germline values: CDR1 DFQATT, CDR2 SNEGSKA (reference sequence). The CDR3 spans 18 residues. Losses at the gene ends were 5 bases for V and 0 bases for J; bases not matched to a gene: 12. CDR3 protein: CSAWTSGREGGSYNEQFF. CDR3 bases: TGCAGTGCTTGGACTAGCGGGCGGGAGGGTGGCTCCTACAATGAGCAGTTCTTC.

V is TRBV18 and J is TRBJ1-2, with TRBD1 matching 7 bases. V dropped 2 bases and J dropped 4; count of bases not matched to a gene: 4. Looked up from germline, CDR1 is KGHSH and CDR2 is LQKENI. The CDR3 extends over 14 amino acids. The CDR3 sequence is CASSPMGQTYGYTF. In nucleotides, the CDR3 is TGTGCCAGCTCACCAATGGGACAGACCTATGGCTACACCTTC.

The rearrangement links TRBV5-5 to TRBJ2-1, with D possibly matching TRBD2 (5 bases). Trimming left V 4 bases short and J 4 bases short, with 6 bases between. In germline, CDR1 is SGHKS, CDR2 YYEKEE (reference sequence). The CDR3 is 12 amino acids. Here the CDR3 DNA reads TGTGCCAGCAGCCCGGGATACAATGAGCAGTTCTTC. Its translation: CASSPGYNEQFF. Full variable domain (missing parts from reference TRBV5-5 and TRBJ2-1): DAGVTQSPTHLIKTRGQQVTLRCSPISGHKSVSWYQQVLGQGPQFIFQYYEKEERGRGNFPDRFSARQFPNYSSELNVNALLLGDSALYLCASSPGYNEQFFGPGTRLTVL.

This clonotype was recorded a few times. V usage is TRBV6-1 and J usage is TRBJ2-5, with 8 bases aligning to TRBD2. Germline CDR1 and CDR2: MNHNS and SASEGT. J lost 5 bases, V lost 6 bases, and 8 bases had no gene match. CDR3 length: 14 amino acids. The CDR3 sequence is CASSLSGSEETQYF. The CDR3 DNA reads TGTGCCAGCAGCCTAAGCGGGAGTGAGGAGACCCAGTACTTC.

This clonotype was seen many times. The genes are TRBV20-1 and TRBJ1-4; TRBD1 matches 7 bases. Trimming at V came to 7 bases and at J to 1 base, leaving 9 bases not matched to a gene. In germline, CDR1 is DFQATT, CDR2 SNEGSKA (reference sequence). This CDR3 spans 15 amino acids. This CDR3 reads CSVRGDSRTNEKLFF. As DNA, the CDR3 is TGCAGTGTTCGGGGGGACAGTAGAACTAATGAAAAACTGTTTTTT.

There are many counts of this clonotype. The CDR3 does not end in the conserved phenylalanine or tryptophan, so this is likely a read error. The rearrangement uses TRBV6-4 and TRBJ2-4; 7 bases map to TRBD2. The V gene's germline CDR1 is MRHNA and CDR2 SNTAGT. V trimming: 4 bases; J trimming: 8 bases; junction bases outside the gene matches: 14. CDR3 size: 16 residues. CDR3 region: CASSASGGPSRDIQYC. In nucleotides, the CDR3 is TGTGCCAGCAGTGCATCGGGGGGTCCTAGCCGGGACATTCAGTACTGC.

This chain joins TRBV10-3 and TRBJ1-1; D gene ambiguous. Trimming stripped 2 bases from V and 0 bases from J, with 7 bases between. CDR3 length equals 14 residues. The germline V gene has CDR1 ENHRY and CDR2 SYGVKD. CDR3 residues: CAISEPKVNTEAFF. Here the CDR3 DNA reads TGTGCCATCAGTGAGCCGAAAGTGAACACTGAAGCTTTCTTT.